These T cell receptor beta chains were read from a single sample in a study of blood T cell repertoires in COVID-19. Libraries were prepared by immunoSEQ multiplex PCR; TCRdb keeps only in-frame clonotypes and omits some of them. The repertoire holds 150,000 to 200,000 clones, with 86% as singletons. What was sequenced was peripheral blood. Receptor source: a man aged 65 to 79 with active or convalescent COVID-19. Both conserved end residues are part of each CDR3. A D gene is named only where the DNA matches it firmly. A row's size may be missing; if present it is once, few, many or a size class.

d_call	j_call	clone_size	v_call	cdr3_aa	cdr3_nt
-	TRBJ1-2	-	TRBV7-9	CASSQAPIGYTF	TGTGCCAGCAGTCAGGCCCCAATTGGCTACACCTTC
TRBD1	TRBJ1-1	-	TRBV5-4	CASSPRTGHGTEAFF	TGTGCCAGCAGCCCCAGGACAGGGCATGGGACTGAAGCTTTCTTT
TRBD2	TRBJ2-7	once	TRBV11-2	CASSLIASGTYEQYF	TGTGCCAGCAGCTTAATCGCTAGCGGAACCTACGAGCAGTACTTC
TRBD2	TRBJ2-1	-	TRBV14	CASSQIGRASYNEQFF	TGTGCCAGCAGCCAAATTGGGAGGGCGTCCTACAATGAGCAGTTCTTC
TRBD2	TRBJ2-1	-	TRBV7-9	CASSASGGDNEQFF	TGTGCCAGCAGCGCTAGCGGGGGGGACAATGAGCAGTTCTTC
TRBD1	TRBJ2-5	-	TRBV23-1	CASSQDSGQGARKTQYF	TGCGCCAGCAGTCAAGACTCGGGACAGGGGGCTAGGAAGACCCAGTACTTC
-	TRBJ2-1	-	TRBV9	CASSPSSGYNNEQFF	TGTGCCAGCAGCCCGAGCAGCGGGTATAACAATGAGCAGTTCTTC
-	TRBJ1-2	-	TRBV6-5	CASSPPGRVDGYTF	TGTGCCAGCAGTCCCCCCGGCAGGGTAGATGGCTACACCTTC
-	TRBJ1-2	-	TRBV2	CASSDSANYGYTF	TGTGCCAGCAGTGATAGTGCTAACTATGGCTACACCTTC
-	TRBJ1-2	-	TRBV18	CASSPGGLNGYTF	TGTGCCAGCTCACCGGGAGGGTTGAATGGCTACACCTTC
TRBD2	TRBJ2-7	-	TRBV11-2	CASSFIAGGPGEQYF	TGTGCCAGCAGCTTTATAGCGGGGGGCCCGGGGGAGCAGTACTTC
-	TRBJ2-2	-	TRBV7-8	CASSPPPSGELFF	TGTGCCAGCAGCCCTCCCCCCAGCGGGGAGCTGTTTTTT
-	TRBJ2-1	-	TRBV15	CATSSEDRTYNEQFF	TGTGCCACCAGCAGTGAAGACAGGACCTACAATGAGCAGTTCTTC
-	TRBJ2-3	-	TRBV9	CASSVAGTTDTQYF	TGTGCCAGCAGCGTCGCGGGTACCACAGATACGCAGTATTTT
-	TRBJ1-2	-	TRBV7-9	CASSLEEGPDGYGYTF	TGTGCCAGCAGCTTAGAAGAGGGCCCCGACGGCTATGGCTACACCTTC
-	TRBJ1-3	-	TRBV10-3	CAISDTNSGNTIYF	TGTGCCATCAGTGATACTAACTCTGGAAACACCATATATTTT
TRBD1	TRBJ1-1	once	TRBV19	CASSDRGVGAFF	TGTGCCAGTAGTGACAGGGGAGTTGGAGCTTTCTTT
TRBD1	TRBJ1-2	-	TRBV5-8	CASLRDRVNYGYTF	TGTGCCAGCCTCCGGGACAGGGTAAACTATGGCTACACCTTC
TRBD1	TRBJ1-2	-	TRBV28	CATKQGSSGYTF	TGTGCCACCAAACAGGGGTCGTCGGGCTACACCTTC
TRBD1	TRBJ2-7	-	TRBV6-5	CASRMTQGLEQYF	TGTGCCAGCAGGATGACACAGGGGCTAGAGCAGTACTTC
-	TRBJ2-1	-	TRBV14	CASSQEASPPYNEQFF	TGTGCCAGCAGCCAAGAAGCGAGTCCCCCTTACAATGAGCAGTTCTTC
-	TRBJ2-3	-	TRBV11-3	CASSSGQTSTDTQYF	TGTGCCAGCAGCTCCGGACAGACGAGCACAGATACGCAGTATTTT
TRBD1	TRBJ2-1	-	TRBV18	CASSLRTGMDSAYNEQFF	TGTGCCAGCTCACTAAGGACAGGGATGGACTCGGCTTACAATGAGCAGTTCTTC
TRBD1	TRBJ2-7	-	TRBV5-1	CASSSQGASDEQYF	TGCGCCAGCAGCTCCCAGGGGGCGTCCGACGAGCAGTACTTC
TRBD1	TRBJ2-3	few	TRBV18	CASSGQREADTQYF	TGTGCCAGCTCGGGACAGAGGGAAGCAGATACGCAGTATTTT
TRBD1	TRBJ2-1	-	TRBV24-1	CATSDRTGRSVYNEQFF	TGTGCCACCAGTGATCGGACAGGCCGCAGCGTATACAATGAGCAGTTCTTC
-	TRBJ1-1	-	TRBV7-3	CASSRQRKNTEAFF	TGTGCCAGCAGTCGACAGAGAAAGAACACTGAAGCTTTCTTT
-	TRBJ1-1	-	TRBV6-2/TRBV6-3	CASNYRGNFMNTEAFF	TGTGCCAGCAATTACCGAGGGAACTTTATGAACACTGAAGCTTTCTTT
-	TRBJ1-1	-	TRBV30	CAFTVHTEAFF	TGTGCCTTTACAGTGCACACTGAAGCTTTCTTT
TRBD1	TRBJ1-4	-	TRBV12-5	CASGLGTGWRANEKLFF	TGTGCTAGTGGTCTAGGGACAGGGTGGCGGGCTAATGAAAAACTGTTTTTT
-	TRBJ2-7	few	TRBV2	CASSEAHLTISYEQYF	TGTGCCAGCAGTGAAGCGCACCTTACAATCTCCTACGAGCAGTACTTC
TRBD1	TRBJ1-6	-	TRBV5-8	CASSPDRVGYNSPLHF	TGTGCCAGCAGCCCGGACAGGGTTGGCTATAATTCACCCCTCCACTTT
-	TRBJ1-1	-	TRBV7-6	CASSLEEGMKDMNTEAFF	TGTGCCAGCAGCTTAGAGGAGGGTATGAAGGACATGAACACTGAAGCTTTCTTT
TRBD1	TRBJ1-1	-	TRBV18	CASSPRTGEGTEAFF	TGTGCCAGCTCACCCCGGACAGGGGAAGGCACTGAAGCTTTCTTT
TRBD1	TRBJ2-5	-	TRBV19	CASSEGTGGIGETQYF	TGTGCCAGTAGTGAAGGGACAGGGGGCATAGGGGAGACCCAGTACTTC
-	TRBJ1-1	-	TRBV2	CASSGTTGLQAFF	TGTGCCAGCAGCGGAACGACAGGCCTCCAAGCTTTCTTT
TRBD1	TRBJ1-1	-	TRBV29-1	CSVDGQGNTEAFF	TGCAGCGTTGACGGACAGGGGAACACTGAAGCTTTCTTT
-	TRBJ2-6	once	TRBV18	CASSTVDSRSGANVLTF	TGTGCCAGCTCAACGGTGGACTCCCGCTCTGGGGCCAACGTCCTGACTTTC
TRBD1	TRBJ1-1	-	TRBV7-8	CASSSGQWNTEAFF	TGTGCCAGCAGCTCGGGACAGTGGAACACTGAAGCTTTCTTT
-	TRBJ1-4	-	TRBV3-1/TRBV3-2	CASSPLNEKLFF	TGTGCCAGCAGCCCCCTTAATGAAAAACTGTTTTTT
-	TRBJ1-5	few	TRBV5-1	CASSLEGVSNQPQHF	TGCGCCAGCAGCTTAGAAGGGGTAAGCAATCAGCCCCAGCATTTT
TRBD1	TRBJ1-1	-	TRBV19	CASSRTGPNTEAFF	TGTGCCAGTAGTCGGACAGGCCCGAACACTGAAGCTTTCTTT
-	TRBJ2-1	-	TRBV12-5	CASGLAVVGAPYNEQFF	TGTGCTAGTGGTTTGGCCGTGGTGGGGGCACCCTACAATGAGCAGTTCTTC
-	TRBJ1-1	-	TRBV4-3	CASSQEIGGGGRAMNTEAFF	TGCGCCAGCAGCCAAGAAATAGGGGGAGGGGGAAGAGCGATGAACACTGAAGCTTTCTTT
TRBD1	TRBJ2-7	few	TRBV28	CASSPTIRDRGGYEQYF	TGTGCCAGCAGTCCGACTATCAGGGACAGGGGGGGCTACGAGCAGTACTTC
TRBD2	TRBJ2-3	-	TRBV30	CAWSAKPGLAPDTQYF	TGTGCCTGGAGTGCAAAGCCGGGACTAGCACCAGATACGCAGTATTTT
TRBD2	TRBJ2-3	once	TRBV11-1	CASSFGLAESTDTQYF	TGTGCCAGCAGCTTTGGACTAGCGGAAAGCACAGATACGCAGTATTTT
TRBD1	TRBJ1-1	-	TRBV19	CAARDSRLDTEAFF	TGTGCCGCCAGGGACAGCCGACTGGACACTGAAGCTTTCTTT
TRBD1	TRBJ2-7	-	TRBV7-9	CASSPDRAPHEQYF	TGTGCCAGCAGCCCCGACAGGGCGCCCCACGAGCAGTACTTC